This is a list of T cell receptor beta chains from one sample in a study of control samples from healthy donors and cancer patients. Libraries were prepared by immunoSEQ multiplex PCR; TCRdb keeps only in-frame clonotypes and omits some of them. The sample contains 100,000 to 150,000 clones, 85% to 95% of which appear only once. Material: blood. The receptors shown here come from a man younger than 35 in good health. Each CDR3 is given with its conserved first and last residue. The order of the fields is clone size, V gene, D gene, J gene, CDR3 DNA, CDR3 protein. D genes are given only for firm matches. Clone size, where shown, is once, few, many, or a class for clones that have expanded.

NA,TRBV5-1,NA,TRBJ1-2,TGCGCCAGCAGCTTGGGCCTAGGTAACTATGGCTACACCTTC,CASSLGLGNYGYTF
NA,TRBV29-1,NA,TRBJ2-7,TGCAGCGTTGAAAGCGGGTTTACCTACGAGCAGTACTTC,CSVESGFTYEQYF
NA,TRBV25-1,TRBD1,TRBJ1-5,TGTGCCATGCCAGGGGGCCAGCTTAGCAATCAGCCCCAGCATTTT,CAMPGGQLSNQPQHF
NA,TRBV5-1,TRBD1,TRBJ1-5,TGCGCCAGCAGCTTGGGACAGGGCGGGCAGCCCCAGCATTTT,CASSLGQGGQPQHF
NA,TRBV5-1,NA,TRBJ1-1,TGCGCCAGCACGTCGGGTGGGAGAGGCACTGAAGCTTTCTTT,CASTSGGRGTEAFF
NA,TRBV27,NA,TRBJ1-1,TGTGCCAGCAAAGGACACTCGAACACTGAAGCTTTCTTT,CASKGHSNTEAFF
once,TRBV3-1/TRBV3-2,NA,TRBJ1-4,TGTGCCAGCAGCTTTCGCCGGGGGAAAAATGAAAAACTGTTTTTT,CASSFRRGKNEKLFF
NA,TRBV24-1,TRBD1,TRBJ1-6,TGTGCCACCAGGACAGGGGGGAACGTAGAATCACCCCTCCACTTT,CATRTGGNVESPLHF
NA,TRBV18,TRBD1,TRBJ1-5,TGTGCCAGCTCACCTCGGGACAGTCCTAATCAGCCCCAGCATTTT,CASSPRDSPNQPQHF
NA,TRBV10-1,NA,TRBJ2-2,TGCGCCAGCAGTGATCGGCAGGGGTCCGGGGAGCTGTTTTTT,CASSDRQGSGELFF
NA,TRBV3-1/TRBV3-2,NA,TRBJ2-1,TGTGCCAGCAGCCAAGAACGCGCTGTATACAATGAGCAGTTCTTC,CASSQERAVYNEQFF
NA,TRBV6-6,TRBD2,TRBJ2-1,TGTGCCAGCAGTTACTTGTCGGCGGGGGGTAGTGAGCAGTTCTTC,CASSYLSAGGSEQFF
NA,TRBV9,TRBD1,TRBJ1-2,TGTGCCAGCAGCGCGCAGGGACAGGGAGAAGGCTACACCTTC,CASSAQGQGEGYTF
NA,TRBV15,NA,TRBJ1-2,TGTGCCACCAGCAGAGACGTCAATGAGGGAGGCTACACCTTC,CATSRDVNEGGYTF
once,TRBV7-9,TRBD1,TRBJ1-1,TGTGCCAGCAGCTCAACAGGGGAGGACACTGAAGCTTTCTTT,CASSSTGEDTEAFF
once,TRBV7-9,TRBD1,TRBJ1-4,TGTGCCAGCAGCGGGAGTGGACAGGGGTACACAACTAATGAAAAACTGTTTTTT,CASSGSGQGYTTNEKLFF
NA,TRBV2,TRBD1,TRBJ1-5,TGTGCCAGCAGTGCCCCGGGACAGGGAATTCAGCCCCAGCATTTT,CASSAPGQGIQPQHF
once,TRBV6-1,NA,TRBJ2-3,TGTGCCAGCAGTGAACCTCACTCAGATACGCAGTATTTT,CASSEPHSDTQYF
NA,TRBV7-7,TRBD2,TRBJ2-1,TGTGCCAGCAGCCCGACTAGCAATTACAATGAGCAGTTCTTC,CASSPTSNYNEQFF
once,TRBV5-8,NA,TRBJ1-5,TGTGCCAGCAGCTTGGGGTCCAGGAGCAATCAGCCCCAGCATTTT,CASSLGSRSNQPQHF
NA,TRBV6-5,NA,TRBJ2-1,TGTGCCAGCAGTTACTCGATTCTGGCGGGTATCAATGAGCAGTTCTTC,CASSYSILAGINEQFF
NA,TRBV6-5,NA,TRBJ2-6,TGTGCCAGCAAGAGCTCTGGGGCCAACGTCCTGACTTTC,CASKSSGANVLTF
NA,TRBV19,NA,TRBJ2-3,TGTGCCAGTAAGGGGTCACCCACAGATACGCAGTATTTT,CASKGSPTDTQYF
NA,TRBV5-4,NA,TRBJ2-7,TGTGCCAGCAGCTTGTGGGACCGCTACGAGCAGTACTTC,CASSLWDRYEQYF
once,TRBV7-6,NA,TRBJ2-2,TGTGCCAGCAGCTTAGCGTCCAGGGGAAGTAGCACCGGGGAGCTGTTTTTT,CASSLASRGSSTGELFF
NA,TRBV5-1,TRBD2,TRBJ2-3,TGCGCCAGCAGCTTGGGTAGCGGGGGTCGTTTCACAGATACGCAGTATTTT,CASSLGSGGRFTDTQYF
NA,TRBV27,TRBD1,TRBJ1-5,TGTGCCAGCAGTTCCCAGGGGGCCGTTCAGCCCCAGCATTTT,CASSSQGAVQPQHF
NA,TRBV3-1/TRBV3-2,TRBD2,TRBJ2-5,TGTGCCAGCAGCGGGACTAGCGGGGGGGCAAAAGAGACCCAGTACTTC,CASSGTSGGAKETQYF
NA,TRBV19,TRBD1,TRBJ1-1,TGTGCCAGTAGTGTGGCAGGGGGGAACACTGAAGCTTTCTTT,CASSVAGGNTEAFF
NA,TRBV5-1,NA,TRBJ2-7,TGCGCCAGCAGCTTGGGACAGAACTACGAGCAGTACTTC,CASSLGQNYEQYF
NA,TRBV5-6,TRBD1,TRBJ1-1,TGTGCCAGCAGCTTGGCAGGGGGCAAGACTTTCTTT,CASSLAGGKTFF
NA,TRBV5-1,NA,TRBJ2-2,TGCGCCAGCAGCTTGCAAGGACGTCCAAAGGCCGGGGAGCTGTTTTTT,CASSLQGRPKAGELFF
NA,TRBV5-1,TRBD2,TRBJ2-1,TGCGCCAGCAGCTTGCTAGCGGGGGCTGACAATGAGCAGTTCTTC,CASSLLAGADNEQFF
NA,TRBV19,NA,TRBJ2-3,TGTGCCAGTAGTATAGCGGGCAGAAGCACAGATACGCAGTATTTT,CASSIAGRSTDTQYF
NA,TRBV12-5,TRBD2,TRBJ2-2,TGTGCTAGTGGTTTGGTAACCCTCGCTAGCGGGGGTACCGCGAACACCGGGGAGCTGTTTTTT,CASGLVTLASGGTANTGELFF
NA,TRBV2,NA,TRBJ1-2,TGTGCCAGCAGTGAGTACAGGGACACGAATCCTTATGGCTACACCTTC,CASSEYRDTNPYGYTF
NA,TRBV19,NA,TRBJ1-2,TGTGCCAGTAGTCTCAGGGGCGACTATGGCTACACCTTC,CASSLRGDYGYTF
NA,TRBV14,NA,TRBJ2-7,TGTGCCAGCAGCCAGAGGACGGGGCCCTACGAGCAGTACTTC,CASSQRTGPYEQYF
NA,TRBV3-1/TRBV3-2,TRBD2,TRBJ2-2,TGTGCCAGCAGTCCCACTAGCGGGGGGGCGAACACCGGGGAGCTGTTTTTT,CASSPTSGGANTGELFF
NA,TRBV29-1,NA,TRBJ2-2,TGCAGCGTTTTTTTAAACACCGGGGAGCTGTTTTTT,CSVFLNTGELFF
NA,TRBV6-6,TRBD1,TRBJ2-7,TGTGCCAGCATTCAAGACAGGGGGCTATACGAGCAGTACTTC,CASIQDRGLYEQYF
NA,TRBV27,TRBD1,TRBJ2-2,TGTGCCAGCAGTTCCGAAAGGGGAAGGGGGCGATCCGGGGAGCTGTTTTTT,CASSSERGRGRSGELFF
NA,TRBV5-1,TRBD2,TRBJ2-5,TGCGCCAGCAGCTCCGGGACTAGCGGCAACCAAGAGACCCAGTACTTC,CASSSGTSGNQETQYF
NA,TRBV12-5,NA,TRBJ1-2,TGTGCTAGTGGTTTGGAGGATGGGGGGCGGATCAATGGCTACACCTTC,CASGLEDGGRINGYTF
NA,TRBV5-1,NA,TRBJ1-1,TGCGCCAGCAGTCGAGGGGAGCTAGCTAAGACTGAAGCTTTCTTT,CASSRGELAKTEAFF
NA,TRBV9,NA,TRBJ2-2,TGTGCCAGCACTGCAGGGGCGAACACCGGGGAGCTGTTTTTT,CASTAGANTGELFF
NA,TRBV20-1,NA,TRBJ2-2,TGCAGTGCTAGTATCCAGGGGGGAACCGGGGAGCTGTTTTTT,CSASIQGGTGELFF
NA,TRBV21-1,NA,TRBJ1-1,TGTGCCAGCAGCAAAGGCCAGGGGGCGGGCAACTCGAACACTGAAGCTTTCTTT,CASSKGQGAGNSNTEAFF
NA,TRBV15,NA,TRBJ1-6,TGTGCCACCAGCAGAGTTGCAGGGAATAATTCACCCCTCCACTTT,CATSRVAGNNSPLHF
NA,TRBV24-1,NA,TRBJ1-5,TGTGCCACCAGTGCCGCTGGCAATCAGCCCCAGCATTTT,CATSAAGNQPQHF